This passage covers 27 T cell receptor beta chains from one sample sequenced in a study of metastatic and nonmetastatic thyroid tumors. Using MiXCR, TCRdb reanalyzed the PCR reads. The table includes approximately 5,000 clones, 37% detected once. Patients underwent thyroid surgery, and none had received any treatment before it. The sample was tumor tissue. The receptors come from a male donor with papillary thyroid cancer or a benign thyroid nodule (not recorded which). Some clones in this sample may be carry-over from other donors' samples.

This clone was found a few times. The DNA for the CDR3 is TGTGCCAGCAGTTACGCTGCAGGTGTGGGGGGGGAGTTCTTC. Amino acid sequence: CASSYAAGVGGEFF. The J gene is TRBJ2-1, the V gene TRBV6-6, with TRBD2 matching over 7 bases. Trimming removed 2 bases from V and 14 bases from J; junction bases left unmatched: 12. Germline lookup yields CDR1 MNHNY and CDR2 SVGAGI (reference sequence). The CDR3 is 14 amino acids.

This chain uses TRBV30 with TRBJ2-7; 11 positions agree with TRBD2. The germline gives CDR1 GTSNPN, CDR2 SVGIG (reference sequence). After removal of 2 bases from V and 1 base from J, the junction contained 10 bases not matched to a gene. This CDR3 comprises 17 residues. The CDR3 is CAWSIGDSGRGSYEQYF. The CDR3 DNA reads as TGTGCCTGGAGTATAGGAGATAGCGGGAGGGGGTCCTACGAGCAGTACTTC.

The chain uses TRBV10-3 and TRBJ2-1; no clear D. Trimming shortened V by 3 bases and J by 7 bases, and 4 bases separated the two germline ends. The germline V gene encodes CDR1 ENHRY and CDR2 SYGVKD. The CDR3 is 11 residues long. The CDR3 reads CAISDGNEQFF. The CDR3 DNA is TGTGCCATCAGTGACGGGAATGAGCAGTTCTTC.

Only a few counts were recorded for this clone. The chain joins TRBV10-3 to TRBJ1-5; 8 bases align to TRBD1. Germline V gene data show CDR1 as ENHRY and CDR2 as SYGVKD. This CDR3 is 14 amino acids long. V shed 8 bases and J 0 bases; nucleotides not matched to a gene: 3. CDR3 DNA sequence: TGTGCCATCGGGACAGGAGATAGCAATCAGCCCCAGCATTTT. It specifies CAIGTGDSNQPQHF.

The sample holds one count of this clone. This chain links TRBV4-3 with TRBJ2-1; the match to TRBD2 covers 7 bases. CDR1 LGHNA and CDR2 YSLEER come from the germline V gene. The CDR3 totals 15 residues. After removal of 3 bases from V and 2 bases from J, the junction contained 4 bases not matched to a gene. The CDR3 region is CASSHLTSTYNEQFF. Here the CDR3 DNA reads TGCGCCAGCAGCCACCTGACTAGCACCTACAATGAGCAGTTCTTC.

The genes are TRBV18 and TRBJ1-5, with 8 nucleotides matching TRBD1. J was trimmed by 4 bases and V by 4 bases; bases with no gene match: 3. The CDR3 totals 14 residues. Germline V gene sequence: CDR1 KGHSH, CDR2 LQKENI. CDR3 protein: CASSLNRGNQPQHF. The CDR3 coding sequence is TGTGCCAGCTCACTTAACAGGGGGAATCAGCCCCAGCATTTT.

The rearrangement uses TRBV13 and TRBJ2-3; D remains ambiguous. Trimming took off 5 bases at V and 2 bases at J, with 17 bases between the two ends. The CDR3 has 16 amino acids. The germline V gene has CDR1 PRHDT and CDR2 FYEKMQ (reference sequence). Here the CDR3 DNA reads TGTGCCAGCAGCGCCCGAAATCAGTACACCACAGATACGCAGTATTTT. Protein: CASSARNQYTTDTQYF.

This chain's CDR3 is CASSEEAAVVAGGGYEQYF. The CDR3 DNA sequence: TGTGCCAGCAGTGAAGAAGCGGCGGTGGTAGCGGGGGGAGGTTACGAGCAGTACTTC. This sequence joins TRBV2 and TRBJ2-7; 10 bases line up with TRBD2. Germline CDR1 SNHLY, CDR2 FYNNEI. The trim removed 1 base at V and 4 bases at J, leaving 16 bases unmatched. The CDR3 totals 19 residues.

This clone was detected a few times. The chain joins TRBV6-1 to TRBJ1-2; D perhaps matches TRBD1 (6 bases). Trimming left V 8 bases short and J 2 bases short, with 12 bases between. The CDR3 length is 13 residues. Germline V gene sequence: CDR1 MNHNS, CDR2 SASEGT. CDR3 in amino acids: CASDRTRNYGYTF. CDR3 bases: TGTGCCAGCGACAGGACCCGAAACTATGGCTACACCTTC.

The CDR3 DNA follows: TGTGCCAGCCAGACAGGGAGCTATGGCTACACCTTC. Its protein product is CASQTGSYGYTF. The chain links TRBV28 to TRBJ1-2, with 7 bases fitting TRBD1. The CDR3 consists of 12 residues. After removal of 8 bases from V and 4 bases from J, the junction contained 4 bases not matched to a gene. Germline V gene lookup returns CDR1 MDHEN and CDR2 SYDVKM.

This chain joins TRBV19 and TRBJ1-5; D remains unclear. From germline, CDR1 is LNHDA and CDR2 SQIVND (reference sequence). With 4 bases removed from V and 3 bases from J, the gap between germline ends came to 19 bases. The CDR3 runs to 17 residues. CDR3 in DNA: TGTGCCAGTAGTACCTTTTTGTGGTCTTTACTCAATCAGCCCCAGCATTTT. This sequence encodes CASSTFLWSLLNQPQHF.

In this sample, this clone is hyperexpanded. V is TRBV20-1 and J is TRBJ1-5; D is possibly TRBD1 (5 bases). The CDR3 runs to 16 residues. V was trimmed by 3 bases and J by 0 bases, leaving 15 bases between them. The germline CDR1 and CDR2 sequences are DFQATT and SNEGSKA (reference sequence). CDR3 nucleotide sequence: TGCAGTGCTAGCGTCCCAGGGATAATTAGCAATCAGCCCCAGCATTTT. It codes for CSASVPGIISNQPQHF.

The chain combines TRBV15 with TRBJ2-5; D might be TRBD1 or TRBD2, each matching 5 bases. V was cut by 1 base and J by 5 bases, with 14 bases left in between. This CDR3 has 15 amino acids. Germline V lookup: CDR1 LNHNV, CDR2 YYDKDF (reference sequence). CDR3 region: CATSRGQPRGETQYF. Written as DNA, the CDR3 is TGTGCCACCAGCAGAGGACAGCCGCGCGGGGAGACCCAGTACTTC.

Sample share makes this clone medium-sized (0.01 to 0.1%). V gene TRBV18 combines with J gene TRBJ2-7, with TRBD1 matching 8 bases. J was trimmed by 9 bases and V by 3 bases; bases with no gene match: 13. CDR3 length equals 15 residues. The germline gives CDR1 KGHSH, CDR2 LQKENI. DNA for the CDR3: TGTGCCAGCTCACCCCAGGGGGCCAATATACGATGGCAGTACTTC. This sequence encodes CASSPQGANIRWQYF.

The V and J genes are TRBV11-2 and TRBJ2-4; D tentatively reads TRBD1 or TRBD2 (7 bases each). Trimming cost V 7 bases and J 8 bases, with 18 bases left between them. The V gene's germline CDR1 is SGHAT and CDR2 FQNNGV. The CDR3 totals 14 residues. CDR3 amino acids: CASTPGGDMDIQYF. Written as DNA, the CDR3 is TGTGCCAGCACCCCAGGGGGGGATATGGACATTCAGTACTTC. The complete variable domain, with remaining parts taken from reference TRBV11-2 and TRBJ2-4, reads EAGVAQSPRYKIIEKRQSVAFWCNPISGHATLYWYQQILGQGPKLLIQFQNNGVVDDSQLPKDRFSAERLKGVDSTLKIQPAKLEDSAVYLCASTPGGDMDIQYFGAGTRLSVL.

A note on this clone: Other DNA variants within this sample encode the same CDR3. V is TRBV9 and J is TRBJ2-1; no clear D gene. V lost 0 bases and J lost 4, with 11 bases in between. Germline values: CDR1 SGDLS, CDR2 YYNGEE. This CDR3 region has 15 residues. CDR3 residues: CASSVASDPYNEQFF. The CDR3 region has the DNA TGTGCCAGCAGCGTAGCGTCCGATCCTTACAATGAGCAGTTCTTC.

V and J are TRBV30 and TRBJ2-1; D uncertain. This CDR3 contains 12 residues. V was pared by 0 bases and J by 12 bases, with 12 bases between. Germline CDR1 reads GTSNPN; CDR2 reads SVGIG (reference sequence). In DNA form, the CDR3 reads TGTGCCTGGAGTGTTGTGAACAGTATGCAGTTCTTC. This sequence encodes CAWSVVNSMQFF.

This chain joins TRBV28 and TRBJ2-2; 7 positions agree with TRBD1. Germline assignment: CDR1 MDHEN and CDR2 SYDVKM. Trimming at V came to 6 bases and at J to 3 bases, leaving 7 bases not matched to a gene. The CDR3 contains 15 residues. The CDR3 coding sequence is TGTGCCAGCAGGCCGGGACAGCTCGACACCGGGGAGCTGTTTTTT. Its protein is CASRPGQLDTGELFF.

This chain links TRBV6-6 with TRBJ2-7; D is undetermined. The CDR3 is made up of 13 amino acids. Per the germline V gene, CDR1 is MNHNY and CDR2 is SVGAGI (reference sequence). V gave up 3 bases and J gave up 3 bases, with 9 bases separating them. The CDR3 loop reads CASSYTRLYEQYF. In DNA, the CDR3 is TGTGCCAGCAGTTATACAAGACTCTACGAGCAGTACTTC.

V is TRBV7-8 and J is TRBJ1-1; D is unresolved. The ends were cut back, 5 bases at V and 4 bases at J, with 14 bases in the middle. The CDR3 has 14 amino acids. Germline CDR1 SGHVS, CDR2 FQNEAQ. The CDR3 nucleotides are TGTGCCAGCAGCCACCAGACCTTGAGCACTGAAGCTTTCTTT. Translation: CASSHQTLSTEAFF.

There are a few counts of this clone. This chain links TRBV28 with TRBJ2-1, with TRBD2 matching over 8 bases. Germline values: CDR1 MDHEN, CDR2 SYDVKM. J lost 4 bases, V lost 1 base, and 3 bases had no gene match. CDR3 size: 15 residues. The CDR3 DNA sequence: TGTGCCAGCAGTTTATCAGCGGGGGCGTACAATGAGCAGTTCTTC. Translation: CASSLSAGAYNEQFF.

The chain links TRBV6-1 to TRBJ1-2, with 7 positions matching TRBD1. J was trimmed by 4 bases and V by 1 base; bases with no gene match: 9. Germline assignment: CDR1 MNHNS and CDR2 SASEGT. There are 16 residues in the CDR3. CDR3 nucleotides: TGTGCCAGCAGTGAAGGTCGACAGGGACAGATCTATGGCTACACCTTC. Protein product: CASSEGRQGQIYGYTF.

This clone has just one count. The chain employs TRBV7-6 and TRBJ2-1; 9 bases fit TRBD2. The length of the CDR3 is 15 residues. The J segment lost 7 bases and the V segment lost 1 base, leaving 5 bases of the junction unmatched. Per the germline V gene, CDR1 is SGHVS and CDR2 is FNYEAQ. This CDR3 reads CASSLEAGGRNEQFF. The CDR3 coding sequence is TGTGCCAGCAGCTTAGAGGCGGGAGGGAGGAATGAGCAGTTCTTC.

This clone counts as medium-sized. Just one base apart from a much larger clone, this may be a read error. The V and J genes are TRBV20-1 and TRBJ2-7, with TRBD1 matching over 9 bases. Germline V gene sequence: CDR1 DFQATT, CDR2 SNEGSKA (reference sequence). This CDR3 has 17 residues. The CDR3 here is CSARGITGTGSSYEQHF. The CDR3 DNA follows: TGCAGTGCTAGAGGGATAACCGGGACAGGGAGCTCCTACGAGCAGCACTTC.

This clone is labeled large. The chain uses TRBV3-1 and TRBJ2-7; D may be TRBD1 (5 bases). Between the trimmed V and J ends, which lost 1 base and 6 bases, there was a span of 10 bases. CDR1 is LGHDT and CDR2 is YNNKEL in the germline V gene (reference sequence). The CDR3 consists of 13 residues. Here the CDR3 DNA reads TGTGCCAGCAGCCAAGTTCAGGGCTCCGAGCAGTACTTC. Translation: CASSQVQGSEQYF.

This clone has at least ten counts. A junction boundary mismatches the germline segment, possibly from a read error. This sequence joins TRBV6-2 or TRBV6-3 and TRBJ1-4; D not resolved. Germline CDR1 reads MNHEY; CDR2 reads SVGEGT. The length of the CDR3 is 16 residues. CDR3 region: CASRGAFDNPNGKLFF. The CDR3 DNA is TGTGCCAGCAGGGGCGCATTCGATAATCCTAATGGAAAACTGTTTTTT.

For the CDR3, the DNA is TGCAGTGCCCACAGGGGGAGGGATGAGCAGTTCTTC. This encodes CSAHRGRDEQFF. The chain joins TRBV20-1 to TRBJ2-1; tentative D call: TRBD1 (8 bases). This CDR3 has 12 residues. Germline CDR1 is DFQATT and CDR2 is SNEGSKA (reference sequence). V dropped 6 bases and J dropped 8 bases, with 14 bases sitting between them.